This T cell receptor (beta chain) was recorded in a study of response to subunit inactivated influenza vaccine. This clonotype was picked up a small number of times. V was pared by 2 bases and J by 2 bases, with 10 bases between. Germline V gives CDR1 SGHRS, CDR2 YFSETQ. The CDR3 extends over 14 amino acids. One entry per CDR3 protein, called by TCRdb with MiXCR from the RT-PCR reads. The data show fewer than 750,000 distinct CDR3 sequences, 12% to 15% seen once. The clonotype originates from a man in his fifties or sixties who received an inactivated influenza vaccine. The chain carries TRBV5-1 and TRBJ2-5; tentative D call: TRBD2 (6 bases). Sample: PBMCs from blood, taken about 11 days after vaccination. CDR3 protein: CASSFGRIQETQYF. The CDR3 region has the DNA TGCGCCAGCAGCTTCGGGAGAATTCAAGAGACCCAGTACTTC.